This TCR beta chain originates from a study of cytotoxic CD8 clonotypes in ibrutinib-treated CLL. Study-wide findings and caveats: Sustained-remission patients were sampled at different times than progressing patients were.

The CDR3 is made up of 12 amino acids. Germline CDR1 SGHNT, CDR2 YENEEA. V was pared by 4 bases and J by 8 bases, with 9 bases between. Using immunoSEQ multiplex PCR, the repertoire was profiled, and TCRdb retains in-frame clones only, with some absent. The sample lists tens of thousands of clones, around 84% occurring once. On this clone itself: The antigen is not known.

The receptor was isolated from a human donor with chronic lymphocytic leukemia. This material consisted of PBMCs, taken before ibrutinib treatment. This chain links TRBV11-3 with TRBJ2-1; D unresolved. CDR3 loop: CASSSNVDEQFF. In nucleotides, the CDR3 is TGTGCCAGCAGCTCAAACGTGGATGAGCAGTTCTTC.